This T cell receptor (beta chain) was observed in a study of cytomegalovirus exposure and HLA in healthy donors. Across the study: Across more than 350 genotyped donors, 65% to 90% landed in the Caucasian-associated ancestry cluster.

Notes on this clone: Its matching antigen is unknown.

The study, taken as a whole, reports: In a later analysis, CMV-associated beta chains were mostly HLA-associated, it appeared. The study assumed roughly uniform donor sequencing depth for presence/absence analyses. A later look showed TCR association rates differing by HLA locus, highest for DRB1 and lowest for HLA-C.

The PCR employed 60 Vbeta primers together with 13 Jbeta primers. TCRdb's copy holds only in-frame clones and misses some; the assay was immunoSEQ multiplex PCR. This table holds 90,000 to 150,000 clones, roughly 65% found once. CDR3 length: 13 residues. Germline V gene sequence: CDR1 MNHEY, CDR2 SMNVEV (reference sequence). Trimming removed 7 bases at V and 7 bases at J, with 13 bases between. The source material was PBMCs. The chain recombines TRBV27 with TRBJ2-2; D is possibly TRBD1 (6 bases). The receptor was derived from a man aged 35-49 years in good health and CMV-seropositive. The CDR3 sequence: CASIKQGGGELFF. In DNA, the CDR3 is TGTGCCAGCATTAAACAAGGGGGCGGGGAGCTGTTTTTT.